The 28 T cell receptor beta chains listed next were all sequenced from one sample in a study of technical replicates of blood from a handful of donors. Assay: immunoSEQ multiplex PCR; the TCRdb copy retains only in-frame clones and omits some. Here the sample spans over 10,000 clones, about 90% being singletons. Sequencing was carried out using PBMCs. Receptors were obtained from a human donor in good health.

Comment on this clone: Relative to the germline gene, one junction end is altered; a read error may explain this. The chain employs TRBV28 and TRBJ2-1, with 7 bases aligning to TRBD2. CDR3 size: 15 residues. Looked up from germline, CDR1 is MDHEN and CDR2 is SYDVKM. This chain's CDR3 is CASTGREYPLNAQFF. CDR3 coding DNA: TGTGCCAGCACCGGGCGGGAGTATCCCTTAAATGCGCAGTTCTTC.

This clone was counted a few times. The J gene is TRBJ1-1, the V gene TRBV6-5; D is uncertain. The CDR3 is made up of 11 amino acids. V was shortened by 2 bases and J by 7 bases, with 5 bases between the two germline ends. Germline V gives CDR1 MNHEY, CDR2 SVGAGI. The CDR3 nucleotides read TGTGCCAGCAGTTACGCGGATGAAGCTTTCTTT. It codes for CASSYADEAFF.

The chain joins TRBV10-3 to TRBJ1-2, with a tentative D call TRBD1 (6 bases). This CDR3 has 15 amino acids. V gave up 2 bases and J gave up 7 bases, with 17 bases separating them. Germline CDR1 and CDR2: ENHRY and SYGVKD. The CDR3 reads CAISETRDTYPGYTF. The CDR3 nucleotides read TGTGCCATCAGTGAGACCCGGGACACCTACCCTGGCTACACCTTC.

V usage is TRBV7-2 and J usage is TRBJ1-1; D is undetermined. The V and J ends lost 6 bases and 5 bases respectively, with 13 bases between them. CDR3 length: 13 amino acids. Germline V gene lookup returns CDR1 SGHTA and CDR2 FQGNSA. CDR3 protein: CASRVYWWTEAFF. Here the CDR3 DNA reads TGTGCCAGCAGAGTATACTGGTGGACTGAAGCTTTCTTT.

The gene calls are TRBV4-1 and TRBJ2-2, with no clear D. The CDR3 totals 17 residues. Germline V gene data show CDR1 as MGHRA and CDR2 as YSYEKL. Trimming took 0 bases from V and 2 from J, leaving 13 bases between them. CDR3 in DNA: TGCGCCAGCAGCCAAGACTTGAGACACCTCAACACCGGGGAGCTGTTTTTT. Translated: CASSQDLRHLNTGELFF.

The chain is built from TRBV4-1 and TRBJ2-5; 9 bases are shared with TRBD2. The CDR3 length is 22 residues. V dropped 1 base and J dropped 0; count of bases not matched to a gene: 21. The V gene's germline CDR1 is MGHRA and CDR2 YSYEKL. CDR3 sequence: CASSQGWAGSGRSVGYQETQYF. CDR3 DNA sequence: TGCGCCAGCAGCCAAGGGTGGGCAGGAAGCGGGAGGAGTGTCGGGTACCAAGAGACCCAGTACTTC.

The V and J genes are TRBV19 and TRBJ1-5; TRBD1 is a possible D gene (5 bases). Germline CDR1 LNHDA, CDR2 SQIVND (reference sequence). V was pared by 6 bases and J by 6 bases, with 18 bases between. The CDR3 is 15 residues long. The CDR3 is CASSPGASRGQPQHF. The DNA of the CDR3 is TGTGCCAGTAGCCCTGGGGCTTCACGAGGTCAGCCCCAGCATTTT.

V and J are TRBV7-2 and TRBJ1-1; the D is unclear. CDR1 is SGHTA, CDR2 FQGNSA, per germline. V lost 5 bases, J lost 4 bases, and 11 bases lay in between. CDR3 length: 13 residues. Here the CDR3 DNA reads TGTGCCAGCAGCCCGGGTCCGGGCACTGAAGCTTTCTTT. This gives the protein CASSPGPGTEAFF.

The CDR3 spells CASSPSGRTSGRNEQFF. As DNA, the CDR3 is TGCGCCAGCAGCCCATCCGGGAGGACTAGCGGGAGGAATGAGCAGTTCTTC. This chain joins TRBV5-1 and TRBJ2-1, with 14 nucleotides matching TRBD2. V shed 4 bases and J 7 bases; nucleotides not matched to a gene: 10. There are 17 residues in the CDR3. The germline V gene has CDR1 SGHRS and CDR2 YFSETQ.

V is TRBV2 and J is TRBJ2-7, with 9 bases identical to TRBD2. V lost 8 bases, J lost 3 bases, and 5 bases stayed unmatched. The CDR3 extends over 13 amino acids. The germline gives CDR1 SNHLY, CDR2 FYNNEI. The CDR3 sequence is CASLSGSDYEQYF. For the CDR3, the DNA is TGTGCCAGCCTTAGCGGGAGCGACTACGAGCAGTACTTC. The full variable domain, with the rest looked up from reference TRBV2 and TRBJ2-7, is EPEVTQTPSHQVTQMGQEVILRCVPISNHLYFYWYRQILGQKVEFLVSFYNNEISEKSEIFDDQFSVERPDGSNFTLKIRSTKLEDSAMYFCASLSGSDYEQYFGPGTRLTVT.

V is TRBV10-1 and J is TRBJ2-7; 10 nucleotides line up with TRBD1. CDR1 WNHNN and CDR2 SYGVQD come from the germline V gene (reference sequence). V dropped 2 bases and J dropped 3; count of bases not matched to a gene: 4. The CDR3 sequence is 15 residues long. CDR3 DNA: TGCGCCAGCAGTGAGGCGGGACAGGGGTTCTACGAGCAGTACTTC. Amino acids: CASSEAGQGFYEQYF.

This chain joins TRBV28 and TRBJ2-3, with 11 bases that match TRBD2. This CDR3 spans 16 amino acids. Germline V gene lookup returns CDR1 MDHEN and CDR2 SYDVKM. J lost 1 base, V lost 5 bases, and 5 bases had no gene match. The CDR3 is CASSVTSGSGTDTQYF. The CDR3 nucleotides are TGTGCCAGCAGTGTTACTAGCGGGAGTGGCACAGATACGCAGTATTTT. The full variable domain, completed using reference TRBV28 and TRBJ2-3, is DVKVTQSSRYLVKRTGEKVFLECVQDMDHENMFWYRQDPGLGLRLIYFSYDVKMKEKGDIPEGYSVSREKKERFSLILESASTNQTSMYLCASSVTSGSGTDTQYFGPGTRLTVL.

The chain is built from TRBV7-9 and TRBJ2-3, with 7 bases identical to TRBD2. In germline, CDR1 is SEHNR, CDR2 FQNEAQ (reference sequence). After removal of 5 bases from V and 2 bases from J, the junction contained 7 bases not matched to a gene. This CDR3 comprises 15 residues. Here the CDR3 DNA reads TGTGCCAGCAGCCCGGGAGGCGGGCACACAGATACGCAGTATTTT. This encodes CASSPGGGHTDTQYF.

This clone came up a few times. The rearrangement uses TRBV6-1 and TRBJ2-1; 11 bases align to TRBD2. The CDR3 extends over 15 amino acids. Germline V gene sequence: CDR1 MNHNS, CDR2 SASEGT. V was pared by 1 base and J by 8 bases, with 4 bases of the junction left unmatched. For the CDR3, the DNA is TGTGCCAGCAGTGAAGAACTAGCGGGAGCACATGAGCAGTTCTTC. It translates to CASSEELAGAHEQFF.

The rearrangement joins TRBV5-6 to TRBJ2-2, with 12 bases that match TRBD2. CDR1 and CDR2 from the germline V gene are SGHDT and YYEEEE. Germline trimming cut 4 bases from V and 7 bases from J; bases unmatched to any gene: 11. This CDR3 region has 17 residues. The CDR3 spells CASSLLTSGSFNGELFF. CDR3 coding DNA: TGTGCCAGCAGCCTGCTGACTAGCGGGAGTTTTAACGGGGAGCTGTTTTTT. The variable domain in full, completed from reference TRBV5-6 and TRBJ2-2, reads DAGVTQSPTHLIKTRGQQVTLRCSPKSGHDTVSWYQQALGQGPQFIFQYYEEEERQRGNFPDRFSGHQFPNYSSELNVNALLLGDSALYLCASSLLTSGSFNGELFFGEGSRLTVL.

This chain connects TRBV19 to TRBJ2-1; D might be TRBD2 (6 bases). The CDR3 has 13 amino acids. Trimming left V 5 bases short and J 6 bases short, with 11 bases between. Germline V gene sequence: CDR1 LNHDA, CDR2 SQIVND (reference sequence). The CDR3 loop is CASSPGLTNEQFF. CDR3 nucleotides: TGTGCCAGTAGTCCGGGACTCACCAATGAGCAGTTCTTC.

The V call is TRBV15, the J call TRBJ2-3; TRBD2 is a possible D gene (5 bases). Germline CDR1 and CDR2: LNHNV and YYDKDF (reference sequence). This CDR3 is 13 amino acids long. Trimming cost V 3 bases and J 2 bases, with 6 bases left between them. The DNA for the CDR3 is TGTGCCACCAGCAGGGGAGCCACAGATACGCAGTATTTT. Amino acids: CATSRGATDTQYF.

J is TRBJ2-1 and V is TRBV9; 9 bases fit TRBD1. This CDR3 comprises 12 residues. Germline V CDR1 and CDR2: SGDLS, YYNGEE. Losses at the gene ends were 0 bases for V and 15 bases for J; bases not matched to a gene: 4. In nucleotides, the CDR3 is TGTGCCAGCAGCGTAGAACAGGGGGCGAGGTTCTTC. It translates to CASSVEQGARFF. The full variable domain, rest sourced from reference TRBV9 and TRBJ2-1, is DSGVTQTPKHLITATGQRVTLRCSPRSGDLSVYWYQQSLDQGLQFLIQYYNGEERAKGNILERFSAQQFPDLHSELNLSSLELGDSALYFCASSVEQGARFFGPGTRLTVL.

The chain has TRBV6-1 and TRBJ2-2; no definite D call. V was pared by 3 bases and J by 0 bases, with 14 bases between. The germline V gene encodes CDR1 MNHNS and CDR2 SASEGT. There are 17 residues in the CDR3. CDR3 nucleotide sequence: TGTGCCAGCAGTGAGTTCAGTCGTCTCGCGAACACCGGGGAGCTGTTTTTT. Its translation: CASSEFSRLANTGELFF.

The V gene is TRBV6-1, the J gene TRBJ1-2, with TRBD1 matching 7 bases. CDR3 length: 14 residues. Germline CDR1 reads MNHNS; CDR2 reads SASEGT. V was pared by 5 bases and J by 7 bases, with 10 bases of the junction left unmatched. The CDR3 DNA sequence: TGTGCCAGCAGTACCACCACAGGGGAAGGTGGCTACACCTTC. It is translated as CASSTTTGEGGYTF.

CDR3 protein: CASSSGNEQFF. The CDR3 DNA is TGTGCCAGCAGCTCCGGGAATGAGCAGTTCTTC. The chain has TRBV7-8 and TRBJ2-1; D ambiguous. CDR3 length: 11 amino acids. Germline lookup yields CDR1 SGHVS and CDR2 FQNEAQ. V lost 4 bases to trimming and J lost 7 bases, with 5 bases between them. Drawing the rest from reference TRBV7-8 and TRBJ2-1, the complete variable domain is GAGVSQSPRYKVAKRGQDVALRCDPISGHVSLFWYQQALGQGPEFLTYFQNEAQLDKSGLPSDRFFAERPEGSVSTLKIQRTQQEDSAVYLCASSSGNEQFFGPGTRLTVL.

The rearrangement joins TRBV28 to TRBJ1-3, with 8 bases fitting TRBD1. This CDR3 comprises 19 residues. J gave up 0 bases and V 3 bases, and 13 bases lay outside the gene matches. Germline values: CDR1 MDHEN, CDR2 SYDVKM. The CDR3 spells CASSLGTGGNHYSGNTIYF. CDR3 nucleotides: TGTGCCAGCAGTTTGGGAACAGGGGGTAACCACTACTCTGGAAACACCATATATTTT.

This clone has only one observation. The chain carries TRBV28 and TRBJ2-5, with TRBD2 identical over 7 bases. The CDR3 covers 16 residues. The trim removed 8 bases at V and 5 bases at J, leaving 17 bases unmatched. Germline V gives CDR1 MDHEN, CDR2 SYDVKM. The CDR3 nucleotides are TGTGCCAGCCGGGGCGGAGGGAGGGGTGTGAGGGAGACCCAGTACTTC. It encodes CASRGGGRGVRETQYF.

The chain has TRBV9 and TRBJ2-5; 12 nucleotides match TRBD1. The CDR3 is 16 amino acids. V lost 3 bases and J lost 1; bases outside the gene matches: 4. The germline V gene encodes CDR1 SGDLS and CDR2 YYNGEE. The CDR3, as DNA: TGTGCCAGCAGCGCCGGGGGACAGGGGGCCCAAGAGACCCAGTACTTC. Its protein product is CASSAGGQGAQETQYF.

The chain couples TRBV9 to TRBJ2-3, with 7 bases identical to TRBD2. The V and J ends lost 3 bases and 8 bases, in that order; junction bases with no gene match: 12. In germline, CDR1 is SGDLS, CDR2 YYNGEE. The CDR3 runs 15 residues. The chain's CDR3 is CASSELSGPGGTQYF. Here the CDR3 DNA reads TGTGCCAGCAGCGAGCTGTCAGGGCCGGGAGGTACGCAGTATTTT.

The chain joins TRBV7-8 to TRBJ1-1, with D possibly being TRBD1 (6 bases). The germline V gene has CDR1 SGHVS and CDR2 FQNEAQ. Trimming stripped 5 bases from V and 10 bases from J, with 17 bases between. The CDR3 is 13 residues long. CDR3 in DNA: TGTGCCAGCAGCCCTCGGACAGAACGCCGAGCTTTCTTT. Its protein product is CASSPRTERRAFF.

CDR3 nucleotide sequence: TGTGCCAGCAGTTACGCGTTAATTTCTGGAAACACCATATATTTT. This translates into CASSYALISGNTIYF. The rearrangement links TRBV6-6 to TRBJ1-3; unclear D gene. The V gene's germline CDR1 is MNHNY and CDR2 SVGAGI (reference sequence). The CDR3 has 15 residues. V was cut by 2 bases and J by 1 base, with 9 bases left in between.

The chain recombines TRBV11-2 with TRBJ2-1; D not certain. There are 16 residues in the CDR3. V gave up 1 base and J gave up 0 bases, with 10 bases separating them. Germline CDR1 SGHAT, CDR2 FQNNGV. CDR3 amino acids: CASSLVILSSYNEQFF. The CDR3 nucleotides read TGTGCCAGCAGCTTAGTCATCCTTAGCTCCTACAATGAGCAGTTCTTC.